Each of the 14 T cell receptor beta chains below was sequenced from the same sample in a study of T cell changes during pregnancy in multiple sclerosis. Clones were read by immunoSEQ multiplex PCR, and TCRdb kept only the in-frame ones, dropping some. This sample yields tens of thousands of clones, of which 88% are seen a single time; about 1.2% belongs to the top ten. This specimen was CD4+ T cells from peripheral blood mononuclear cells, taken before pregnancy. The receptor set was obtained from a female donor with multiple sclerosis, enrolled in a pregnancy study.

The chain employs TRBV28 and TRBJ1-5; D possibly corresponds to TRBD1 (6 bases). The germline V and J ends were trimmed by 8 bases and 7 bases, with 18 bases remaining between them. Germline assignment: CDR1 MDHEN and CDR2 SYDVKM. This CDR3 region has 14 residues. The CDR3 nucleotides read TGTGCCAGCGGATTGTCGACAGGCGGGCAGCCCCAGCATTTT. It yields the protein CASGLSTGGQPQHF.

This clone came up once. The CDR3 DNA follows: TGTGCCAGTAGTATATTCGGGGTGGCTGGGGATCAGCCCCAGCATTTT. Its translation is CASSIFGVAGDQPQHF. This chain uses TRBV19 with TRBJ1-5; D is uncertain. V lost 2 bases to trimming and J lost 5 bases, with 16 bases between them. Looked up from germline, CDR1 is LNHDA and CDR2 is SQIVND (reference sequence). This CDR3 has 16 amino acids.

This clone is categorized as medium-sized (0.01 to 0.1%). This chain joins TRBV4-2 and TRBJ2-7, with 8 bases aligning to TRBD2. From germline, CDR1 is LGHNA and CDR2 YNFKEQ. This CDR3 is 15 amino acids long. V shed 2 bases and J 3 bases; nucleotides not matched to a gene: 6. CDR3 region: CASSQSFGTSYEQYF. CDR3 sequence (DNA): TGTGCCAGCAGCCAAAGTTTCGGGACTAGCTACGAGCAGTACTTC.

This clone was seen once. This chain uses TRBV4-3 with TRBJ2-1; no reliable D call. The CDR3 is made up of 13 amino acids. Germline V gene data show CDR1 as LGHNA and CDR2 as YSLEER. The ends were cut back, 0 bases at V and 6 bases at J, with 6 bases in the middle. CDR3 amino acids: CASSQEESNEQFF. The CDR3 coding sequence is TGCGCCAGCAGCCAAGAGGAGTCCAATGAGCAGTTCTTC.

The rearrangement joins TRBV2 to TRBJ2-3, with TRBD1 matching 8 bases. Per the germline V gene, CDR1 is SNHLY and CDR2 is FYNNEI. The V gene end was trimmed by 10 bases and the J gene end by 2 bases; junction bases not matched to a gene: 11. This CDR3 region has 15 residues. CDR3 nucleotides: TGTGCCACCGCCAGGACAGGGACCTACACAGATACGCAGTATTTT. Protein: CATARTGTYTDTQYF. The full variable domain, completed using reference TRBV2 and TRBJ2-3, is EPEVTQTPSHQVTQMGQEVILRCVPISNHLYFYWYRQILGQKVEFLVSFYNNEISEKSEIFDDQFSVERPDGSNFTLKIRSTKLEDSAMYFCATARTGTYTDTQYFGPGTRLTVL.

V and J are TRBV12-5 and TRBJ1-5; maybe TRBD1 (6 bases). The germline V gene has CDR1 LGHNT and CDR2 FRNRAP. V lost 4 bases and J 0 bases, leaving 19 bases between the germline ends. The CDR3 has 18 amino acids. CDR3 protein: CASGSHPIGQSSNQPQHF. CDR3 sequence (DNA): TGTGCTAGTGGTTCTCATCCAATTGGACAGAGTAGCAATCAGCCCCAGCATTTT. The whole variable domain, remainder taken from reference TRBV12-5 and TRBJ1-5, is DARVTQTPRHKVTEMGQEVTMRCQPILGHNTVFWYRQTMMQGLELLAYFRNRAPLDDSGMPKDRFSAEMPDATLATLKIQPSEPRDSAVYFCASGSHPIGQSSNQPQHFGDGTRLSIL.

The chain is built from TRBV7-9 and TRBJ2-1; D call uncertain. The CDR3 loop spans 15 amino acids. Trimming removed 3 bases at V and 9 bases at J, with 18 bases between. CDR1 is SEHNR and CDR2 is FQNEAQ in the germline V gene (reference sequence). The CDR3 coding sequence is TGTGCCAGCAGCTTTTTCTCCGGAGAGAACGGTGAGCAGTTCTTC. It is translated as CASSFFSGENGEQFF.

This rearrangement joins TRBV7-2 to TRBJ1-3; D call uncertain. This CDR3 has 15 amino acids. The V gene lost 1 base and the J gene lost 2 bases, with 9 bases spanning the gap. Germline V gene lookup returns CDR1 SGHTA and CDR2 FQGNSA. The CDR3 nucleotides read TGTGCCAGCAGCTTAGTGGGCAGTCCTGGAAACACCATATATTTT. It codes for CASSLVGSPGNTIYF.

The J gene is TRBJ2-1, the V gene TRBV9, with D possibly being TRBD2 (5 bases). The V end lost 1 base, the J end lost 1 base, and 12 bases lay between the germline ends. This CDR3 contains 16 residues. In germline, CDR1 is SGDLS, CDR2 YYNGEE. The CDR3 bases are TGTGCCAGCAGCGTACGTGGGGAGAGGTCCTACAATGAGCAGTTCTTC. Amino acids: CASSVRGERSYNEQFF.

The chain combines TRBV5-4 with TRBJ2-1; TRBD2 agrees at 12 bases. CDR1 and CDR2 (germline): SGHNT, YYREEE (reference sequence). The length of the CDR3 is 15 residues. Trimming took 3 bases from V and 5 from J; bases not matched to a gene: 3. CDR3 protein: CASSSRLAGDNEQFF. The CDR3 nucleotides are TGTGCCAGCAGCTCAAGACTAGCGGGGGACAATGAGCAGTTCTTC.

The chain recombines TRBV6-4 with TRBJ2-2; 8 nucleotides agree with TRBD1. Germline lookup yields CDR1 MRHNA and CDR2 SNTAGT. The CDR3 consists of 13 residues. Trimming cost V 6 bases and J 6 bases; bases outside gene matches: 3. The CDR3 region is CASRTGEAGELFF. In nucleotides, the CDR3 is TGTGCCAGCAGGACAGGGGAGGCCGGGGAGCTGTTTTTT.

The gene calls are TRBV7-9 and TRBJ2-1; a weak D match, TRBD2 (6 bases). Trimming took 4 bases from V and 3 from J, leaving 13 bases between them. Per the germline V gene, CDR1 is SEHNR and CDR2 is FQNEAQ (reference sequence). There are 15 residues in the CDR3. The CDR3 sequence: CASSSRDWYYNEQFF. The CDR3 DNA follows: TGTGCCAGCAGCTCGAGGGACTGGTACTACAATGAGCAGTTCTTC.

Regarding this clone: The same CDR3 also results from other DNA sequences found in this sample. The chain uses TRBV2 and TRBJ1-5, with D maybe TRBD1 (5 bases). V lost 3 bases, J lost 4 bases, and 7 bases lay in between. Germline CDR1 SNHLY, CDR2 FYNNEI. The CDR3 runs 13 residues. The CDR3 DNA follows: TGTGCCAGCAGTGAGCAGGGAAATCAGCCCCAGCATTTT. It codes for CASSEQGNQPQHF.

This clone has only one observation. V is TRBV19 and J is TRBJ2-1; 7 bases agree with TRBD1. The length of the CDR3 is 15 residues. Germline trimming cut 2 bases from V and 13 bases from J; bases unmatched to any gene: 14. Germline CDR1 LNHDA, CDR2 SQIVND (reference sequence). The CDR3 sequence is CASSIIRAGGSGQFF. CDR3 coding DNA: TGTGCCAGTAGTATAATTAGGGCAGGGGGTTCTGGTCAGTTCTTC.